This entry lists 20 T cell receptor beta chains sequenced from one sample in a study of T cell responses to AZD1222 COVID-19 vaccine. The table came from immunoSEQ multiplex PCR; TCRdb's copy has only in-frame clones and leaves some out. The table has about 190,000 clones, around 87% seen once. The input for sequencing was peripheral blood, taken on day 0 of MenACWY control vaccination. The receptors were gathered from an adult in good health.

The V gene is TRBV28, the J gene TRBJ2-2, with D possibly being TRBD2 (5 bases). Germline CDR1 and CDR2: MDHEN and SYDVKM. The ends were cut back, 6 bases at V and 5 bases at J, with 7 bases in the middle. The CDR3 length is 12 residues. CDR3 residues: CASRRGTGELFF. DNA for the CDR3: TGTGCCAGCAGGAGAGGGACCGGGGAGCTGTTTTTT.

This clone has a single count. The chain couples TRBV7-9 to TRBJ2-1; the match to TRBD2 covers 9 bases. Per germline, CDR1 SEHNR and CDR2 FQNEAQ (reference sequence). The CDR3 is 15 residues long. The V segment lost 7 bases and the J segment 4 bases; nucleotides outside the gene matches: 8. CDR3 sequence reads: CASTKTSGEYNEQFF. In DNA form, the CDR3 reads TGTGCCAGCACCAAGACTAGCGGAGAGTACAATGAGCAGTTCTTC.

This chain connects TRBV28 to TRBJ2-7; 8 bases fit TRBD1. J was trimmed by 0 bases and V by 6 bases; bases with no gene match: 1. The CDR3 covers 13 residues. CDR1 MDHEN and CDR2 SYDVKM come from the germline V gene. The DNA for the CDR3 is TGTGCCAGCAGGGACAGGGACTCCTACGAGCAGTACTTC. It codes for CASRDRDSYEQYF.

V and J are TRBV30 and TRBJ1-3; D is unresolved. Per the germline V gene, CDR1 is GTSNPN and CDR2 is SVGIG (reference sequence). This CDR3 comprises 14 residues. V dropped 2 bases and J dropped 0 bases, with 8 bases sitting between them. CDR3 in amino acids: CAWSSGSSGNTIYF. CDR3 DNA sequence: TGTGCCTGGAGTTCAGGAAGCTCTGGAAACACCATATATTTT.

V usage is TRBV18 and J usage is TRBJ1-2; 8 nucleotides line up with TRBD1. V gave up 2 bases and J gave up 6 bases; unmatched junction bases: 5. Germline V gene sequence: CDR1 KGHSH, CDR2 LQKENI. This CDR3 spans 14 amino acids. The CDR3 sequence: CASSPDRGGDGYTF. The CDR3 bases are TGTGCCAGCTCACCAGACAGGGGAGGGGATGGCTACACCTTC.

This chain connects TRBV9 to TRBJ1-3; the match to TRBD1 covers 7 bases. Germline V CDR1 and CDR2: SGDLS, YYNGEE. The CDR3 loop spans 15 amino acids. Unmatched junction bases numbered 2, after V lost 2 bases and J lost 0 bases. The chain's CDR3 is CASSVWDSSGNTIYF. The CDR3, as DNA: TGTGCCAGCAGCGTTTGGGACAGCTCTGGAAACACCATATATTTT.

The chain is built from TRBV6-5 and TRBJ2-2; D not certain. The V end lost 0 bases, the J end lost 7 bases, and 6 bases lay between the germline ends. This CDR3 contains 13 residues. Germline V CDR1 and CDR2: MNHEY, SVGAGI. CDR3 bases: TGTGCCAGCAGTTACTCGCCGGGCGGGGAGCTGTTTTTT. Residues: CASSYSPGGELFF.

The J gene is TRBJ2-2, the V gene TRBV10-3; D is unclear. The CDR3 is 14 amino acids. V lost 4 bases and J 1 base, leaving 7 bases between the germline ends. Germline assignment: CDR1 ENHRY and CDR2 SYGVKD. CDR3: CAISAAVNTGELFF. In DNA form, the CDR3 reads TGTGCCATCAGTGCCGCCGTGAACACCGGGGAGCTGTTTTTT.

The chain combines TRBV6-5 with TRBJ2-7, with D perhaps matching TRBD1 or TRBD2 (5 bases each). Between the trimmed V and J ends, which lost 7 bases and 7 bases, there was a span of 11 bases. Germline V lookup: CDR1 MNHEY, CDR2 SVGAGI. This CDR3 has 11 amino acids. In DNA form, the CDR3 reads TGTGCCAGCACCTGGGGGAGTGAGCAGTACTTC. This codes for CASTWGSEQYF.

The rearrangement links TRBV9 to TRBJ2-7; possibly TRBD2 for D (5 bases). With 4 bases removed from V and 6 bases from J, the gap between germline ends came to 20 bases. The length of the CDR3 is 15 residues. CDR1 SGDLS and CDR2 YYNGEE come from the germline V gene. The CDR3 is CASSPSGGTSGEQYF. For the CDR3, the DNA is TGTGCCAGCAGCCCTAGTGGAGGAACCTCTGGCGAGCAGTACTTC.

The count of this clone is one. The V gene is TRBV6-5, the J gene TRBJ1-2, with a possible D match to TRBD1 (5 bases). Germline loops: CDR1 MNHEY, CDR2 SVGAGI. The germline V and J ends were trimmed by 4 bases and 5 bases, with 17 bases remaining between them. The CDR3 is 15 residues long. As DNA, the CDR3 is TGTGCCAGCAGTTCTCTGACAGAGTGGAGTTATGGCTACACCTTC. Protein: CASSSLTEWSYGYTF.

The genes are TRBV28 and TRBJ2-2, with D hard to call. CDR3 length: 12 residues. V lost 6 bases and J lost 7, with 9 bases in between. The V gene's germline CDR1 is MDHEN and CDR2 SYDVKM. CDR3: CASRNRGGELFF. The CDR3 DNA is TGTGCCAGCAGGAATAGAGGCGGGGAGCTGTTTTTT.

The chain carries TRBV5-5 and TRBJ2-7; TRBD1 might be the D (5 bases). Looked up from germline, CDR1 is SGHKS and CDR2 is YYEKEE (reference sequence). V shed 2 bases and J shed 4 bases, with 7 bases lying between them. CDR3 length: 12 residues. DNA of the CDR3: TGTGCCAGCAGCTTCGGACAATACGAGCAGTACTTC. As protein: CASSFGQYEQYF.

V gene TRBV29-1 combines with J gene TRBJ1-1; D unclear. From germline, CDR1 is SQVTM and CDR2 ANQGSEA. The length of the CDR3 is 12 residues. The germline V and J ends were trimmed by 4 bases and 1 base, with 7 bases remaining between them. The CDR3 DNA sequence: TGCAGCGTTGTTCTCGGGAACACTGAAGCTTTCTTT. Protein: CSVVLGNTEAFF. Drawing the rest from reference TRBV29-1 and TRBJ1-1, the complete variable domain is SAVISQKPSRDICQRGTSLTIQCQVDSQVTMMFWYRQQPGQSLTLIATANQGSEATYESGFVIDKFPISRPNLTFSTLTVSNMSPEDSSIYLCSVVLGNTEAFFGQGTRLTVV.

Of note for this clone: The junction does not match germline at one end; this may be a read error. The chain is built from TRBV27 and TRBJ2-7, with 10 bases that match TRBD2. CDR3 length: 15 amino acids. Looked up from germline, CDR1 is MNHEY and CDR2 is SMNVEV (reference sequence). The CDR3 DNA follows: TGTGCCAGCAGTCTATCTAGCGGGAGTCACTACGAGCAGTACTTC. Encoded protein: CASSLSSGSHYEQYF.

A remark on this clone: Other DNA sequences in the sample encode the same CDR3. The chain links TRBV11-2 to TRBJ1-1; TRBD1 matches 8 bases. Trimming at V came to 0 bases and at J to 5 bases, leaving 8 bases not matched to a gene. The CDR3 loop spans 16 amino acids. From germline, CDR1 is SGHAT and CDR2 FQNNGV. CDR3 bases: TGTGCCAGCAGCTTAGAAGGAGGACAGGGTTGGACTGAAGCTTTCTTT. This translates into CASSLEGGQGWTEAFF.

V gene TRBV19 combines with J gene TRBJ1-5; D gene uncertain. Trimming took off 4 bases at V and 0 bases at J, with 16 bases between the two ends. Germline lookup yields CDR1 LNHDA and CDR2 SQIVND (reference sequence). The CDR3 totals 17 residues. The DNA for the CDR3 is TGTGCCAGTAGTACCCTCCCGGCAGAGTATAGCAATCAGCCCCAGCATTTT. This encodes CASSTLPAEYSNQPQHF. Using reference TRBV19 and TRBJ1-5 for the parts outside the CDR3, the full variable domain is DGGITQSPKYLFRKEGQNVTLSCEQNLNHDAMYWYRQDPGQGLRLIYYSQIVNDFQKGDIAEGYSVSREKKESFPLTVTSAQKNPTAFYLCASSTLPAEYSNQPQHFGDGTRLSIL.

This clone is a singleton in its sample. The chain is built from TRBV5-4 and TRBJ2-1; 7 bases line up with TRBD2. Germline V gives CDR1 SGHNT, CDR2 YYREEE (reference sequence). V lost 0 bases, J lost 7 bases, and 1 base stayed unmatched. This CDR3 is 13 amino acids long. CDR3 region: CASSLAGGNEQFF. The CDR3 nucleotides are TGTGCCAGCAGCTTGGCGGGGGGTAATGAGCAGTTCTTC. Looking up the rest from reference TRBV5-4 and TRBJ2-1 gives the full variable domain: ETGVTQSPTHLIKTRGQQVTLRCSSQSGHNTVSWYQQALGQGPQFIFQYYREEENGRGNFPPRFSGLQFPNYSSELNVNALELDDSALYLCASSLAGGNEQFFGPGTRLTVL.

This clone occurred once. This chain uses TRBV9 with TRBJ1-2; TRBD1 agrees at 7 bases. The CDR3 consists of 13 residues. The V gene's germline CDR1 is SGDLS and CDR2 YYNGEE. V lost 5 bases, J lost 8 bases, and 9 bases stayed unmatched. The DNA for the CDR3 is TGTGCCAGCAGAACCCCAGGGGGTTGGGGCTACACCTTC. This translates into CASRTPGGWGYTF.

This clone was counted once. The genes are TRBV28 and TRBJ1-2; a possible D gene is TRBD1 (6 bases). CDR3 length: 12 amino acids. V was shortened by 4 bases and J by 5 bases, with 8 bases between the two germline ends. The V gene's germline CDR1 is MDHEN and CDR2 SYDVKM. This CDR3 reads CASSYQGYGYTF. CDR3 sequence (DNA): TGTGCCAGCAGTTATCAGGGGTATGGCTACACCTTC.